These T cell receptor beta chains were read from a single sample in a study. MiXCR was run by TCRdb on the RT-PCR reads, yielding one entry per CDR3 protein. The table has about 680,000 distinct CDR3 sequences, approximately 14% seen once. Sequencing was performed on memory CD4+ T cells from blood. The receptors derive from a female donor in good health, serving as a healthy control. CDR3s include the opening cysteine and the closing phenylalanine or tryptophan. A D gene is named only where the DNA matches it firmly. Size tells how often a clone was seen (once, few, many) or the class of an expanded clone, and some rows leave it out.

many,16,TRBV6-5,.,TRBJ2-3,TGTGCCAGCAGCTTCGGGACACCGAAGCACACAGATACGCAGTATTTT,CASSFGTPKHTDTQYF
.,18,TRBV9,TRBD1,TRBJ1-1,TGTGCCAGCAGCGCGATACCCCGGGACAGGGGATTTCGCACTGAAGCTTTCTTT,CASSAIPRDRGFRTEAFF
many,13,TRBV7-2,.,TRBJ1-2,TGTGCCAGCAGCTTAGTGGGAGTCTATGGCTACACCTTC,CASSLVGVYGYTF
few,14,TRBV6-6,.,TRBJ2-7,TGTGCCAGCAGTTACCCAAGTTCCCCCATAGGACAGTACTTC,CASSYPSSPIGQYF
many,15,TRBV5-1,.,TRBJ1-4,TGCGCCAGCACCAACCCGACAGGCAATAATGAAAAACTGTTTTTT,CASTNPTGNNEKLFF
few,16,TRBV15,.,TRBJ1-3,TGTGCCACCAGCAGAGGGCAGGCGCTGGATGGAAACACCATATATTTT,CATSRGQALDGNTIYF
few,14,TRBV9,.,TRBJ2-7,TGTGCCAGCACCCGGGTGTTAGACACCTACGAGCAGTACTTC,CASTRVLDTYEQYF
few,15,TRBV9,TRBD1,TRBJ2-1,TGTGCCAGCAGCTCCCGGGACAGGGCTGACAATGAGCAGTTCTTC,CASSSRDRADNEQFF
.,15,TRBV27,TRBD1,TRBJ1-2,TGTGCCAGCAGTCCACGGACAGGATTAGGGTATGGCTACACCTTC,CASSPRTGLGYGYTF
.,16,TRBV10-3,TRBD2,TRBJ2-7,TGTGCCATCAGTACTATCGGGACTAGCGGGAACTACGAGCAGTACTTC,CAISTIGTSGNYEQYF
.,16,TRBV12-3/TRBV12-4,TRBD2,TRBJ2-3,TGTGCCAGCAGTTTCAACCGAGCGGGGTACACAGATACGCAGTATTTT,CASSFNRAGYTDTQYF
few,14,TRBV6-2/TRBV6-3,.,TRBJ1-1,TGTGCCAGCATCTCCCGGTACTTGAACACTGAAGCTTTCTTT,CASISRYLNTEAFF
many,11,TRBV20-1,.,TRBJ2-1,TGCAGTGCCCCCCTGGCGGCTGAGCAGTTCTTC,CSAPLAAEQFF
few,13,TRBV7-2,TRBD2,TRBJ2-1,TGTGCCAGCGGACTAGCTTTCGGGAATGAGCAGTTCTTC,CASGLAFGNEQFF
many,10,TRBV20-1,.,TRBJ2-5,TGCAGTGCTAGTGAGGAGACCCAGTACTTC,CSASEETQYF
many,17,TRBV6-5,TRBD2,TRBJ2-7,TGTGCCAGCAGTTACTCCGGCGCGGGCGGGAGTTCCTACGAGCAGTACTTC,CASSYSGAGGSSYEQYF
.,11,TRBV20-1,.,TRBJ1-3,TGCAGTGCTAGACAGGGAAACACCATATATTTT,CSARQGNTIYF
.,12,TRBV2,TRBD1,TRBJ2-7,TGTGCCAGCAGACAGGGGGTCCACGAGCAGTACTTC,CASRQGVHEQYF
many,13,TRBV20-1,.,TRBJ1-2,TGCAGTGCTAGAGATTACAGGGCCTATGGCTACACCTTC,CSARDYRAYGYTF
few,15,TRBV6-1,.,TRBJ1-3,TGTGCCAGCAGTTCCTGGCCCAACTCTGGAAACACCATATATTTT,CASSSWPNSGNTIYF
few,14,TRBV9,TRBD2,TRBJ2-1,TGTGCCAGCAGCATAGGACTAGCGGAAAATGAGCAGTTCTTC,CASSIGLAENEQFF
.,16,TRBV20-1,TRBD2,TRBJ2-3,TGCAGTGCTAGACTAGCGGGGGGGCTGGATGCAGATACGCAGTATTTT,CSARLAGGLDADTQYF
many,14,TRBV4-2,.,TRBJ2-3,TGTGCCAGCAGCCAAGGCCGGGGCGGAGATACGCAGTATTTT,CASSQGRGGDTQYF